This T cell receptor (beta chain) emerged from a study of blood T cells in healthy people across ages (dated by TCRdb to the mid-2010s). For the study in its entirety: Template switching captured roughly one uniquely barcoded TCR beta cDNA molecule per two T cells in model experiments. Donors of different ages were randomly distributed across sequencing lanes to avoid experimental bias. Four age groups were formed from the donors: young (average about 17 years), middle-aged (approximately 39), aged (roughly 59) and long-lived (approximately 80). Using deep sequencing normalized with unique cDNA molecular identifiers, the study measured how TCR beta repertoire diversity changes with age. Using the same blood draw, the study looked at two additional independent replicas of 1 million unique cDNA reads for two donors, one aged 18 to 30 and the other aged 80 or older. Beyond this particular receptor, the publication reports: Bulk unsorted PBMC profiling prevented conclusive comparison of naive and antigen-experienced compartments. Estimates of total diversity based on one million sequenced T cells were regarded as lower bounds and as underestimates. As age increased, observed TCR beta diversity per million T cells dropped in a roughly linear way, and a significant reduction was already evident by age 40. Compared with the aged group, the long-lived group had more naive CD4+ T cells, fewer expanded clones and increased TCR diversity, suggesting age selection. The CMV infection status of donors was not known, potentially confounding age-related changes in expanded clonotypes. There was a strong correlation between observed TCR beta diversity and the percentage of naive T cells measured by flow cytometry.

With regard to this clonotype: It has no known antigen specificity. No clone much larger than this one lies a single base away; base qualities are absent.

The library relied on 5' RACE. This sample was sequenced with an Illumina HiSeq 2500. A second PCR of roughly 7 to 11 cycles was performed with a sample-barcoded 5' primer and a J-beta primer mix. A template-switch 5' adaptor carrying 12 random nucleotides introduced a unique molecular identifier onto each TCR beta cDNA molecule. At least 2.5 million CDR3-containing paired-end reads were obtained from each sample. The Mint cDNA synthesis kit, primed by a TRBC-specific oligonucleotide, was used to synthesize first-strand cDNA from all RNA. Following uracil-DNA glycosylase treatment, a first 18-cycle PCR with universal primers M1SS and BC2_uni_R was performed on all cDNA. The paper's processing steps were these. For normalization, 1 million high-quality reads were randomly selected from each sample, with every read carrying a distinct molecular identifier. Instead of being binned into consensus sequences, reads with shared molecular identifiers were discarded. CDR3 identification, clonotype clustering and error correction used MiTCR with a Q25 quality threshold and the strictest error-elimination algorithm. A nonparametric unseen species model with Euler transformation was used to estimate lower-bound total TCR beta diversity. The public reads were quality trimmed at Q25 with fastp and then assembled into clones with MiXCR by TCRdb, keeping productive beta chains. One record per CDR3 amino acid sequence lists the most common genes and DNA. Here the V and J calls rest on TCRdb's processing, not on the authors' analysis. The table for this sample lists around 750,000 distinct CDR3 sequences; 53% of them were counted only once. Clones ranked in the top ten supply about two fifths of the sample.

Donors were 30 to 45 systemically healthy Caucasian individuals from Russia aged about 6 to 100 years. Around 10 milliliters of peripheral blood were drawn from each donor into EDTA-treated Vacutainer tubes. Ficoll-Paque density-gradient centrifugation was used to isolate PBMCs, with at least 7 million per sample. Trizol reagent was used to extract total RNA from the PBMCs, yielding at least 6 micrograms per sample. For every donor, an aliquot of PBMCs went through flow cytometry to measure the percentages of naive CD45RAhigh/CD27high T cells. The CDR3 starts with the cysteine, ends with the phenylalanine, and has 14 residues. The CDR3 DNA has 42 bases and is translated from base 1. As encoded in the germline V gene, CDR1 is SQVTM while CDR2 is ANQGSEA. V loses 4 bases at its end and J loses 0 bases; junction bases beyond the gene matches: 4.

The chain is encoded by TRBV29-1 joined to TRBJ2-7, with TRBD2 identical over 9 junction bases. This TCR was sampled from a man older than 75 in good health. Sequenced input: blood. Here the CDR3 is given as CSVGSGSVSYEQYF. The sequenced DNA is TGCAGCGTTGGTAGCGGGAGCGTCTCCTACGAGCAGTACTTC.